The 26 T cell receptor beta chains listed next were all sequenced from one sample in a study of control samples from healthy donors and cancer patients. TCRdb keeps only in-frame clones here, not all; method: immunoSEQ multiplex PCR. The sample includes roughly 120,000 clones, more than 85% seen only once; the top ten take 1.5% to 2%. Sequencing used PBMCs. The receptors here all came from a man in his fifties or sixties with head and neck cancer.

The genes are TRBV18 and TRBJ2-3; a possible D gene is TRBD1 (6 bases). Germline V gene lookup returns CDR1 KGHSH and CDR2 LQKENI. This CDR3 region has 16 residues. The ends were cut back, 2 bases at V and 0 bases at J, with 12 bases in the middle. As DNA, the CDR3 is TGTGCCAGCTCACCAGTAGGGACAACGAGCACAGATACGCAGTATTTT. Translation: CASSPVGTTSTDTQYF.

V and J are TRBV7-2 and TRBJ1-1; tentatively, D is TRBD1 (5 bases). Trimming left V 1 base short and J 0 bases short, with 9 bases between. Germline-derived CDR1 and CDR2 are SGHTA and FQGNSA. The length of the CDR3 is 15 residues. The CDR3 DNA follows: TGTGCCAGCAGCTTAGGCGGGACGCTGAACACTGAAGCTTTCTTT. Residues: CASSLGGTLNTEAFF.

The chain employs TRBV9 and TRBJ2-3; possibly TRBD2 for D (5 bases). V lost 0 bases and J 5 bases, leaving 16 bases between the germline ends. The V gene's germline CDR1 is SGDLS and CDR2 YYNGEE. This CDR3 region has 16 residues. Written as DNA, the CDR3 is TGTGCCAGCAGCGTAGATGAAGGACGCGGAGGAGATACGCAGTATTTT. It translates to CASSVDEGRGGDTQYF.

This clone was detected only once. The chain couples TRBV30 to TRBJ2-7; the match to TRBD1 covers 8 bases. The V segment lost 8 bases and the J segment 6 bases; nucleotides outside the gene matches: 9. This CDR3 has 12 amino acids. The germline gives CDR1 GTSNPN, CDR2 SVGIG (reference sequence). The CDR3 protein is CAGEWTGIEQYF. CDR3 nucleotide sequence: TGTGCCGGTGAATGGACAGGGATCGAGCAGTACTTC.

The V gene is TRBV6-2 or TRBV6-3, the J gene TRBJ2-3; the D is unclear. Germline lookup yields CDR1 MNHEY and CDR2 SVGEGT. V lost 2 bases, J lost 5 bases, and 5 bases lay in between. The CDR3 loop spans 12 amino acids. The CDR3 DNA is TGTGCCAGCAGTTACCCACAAGATACGCAGTATTTT. This codes for CASSYPQDTQYF.

This clone was seen only once. The chain has TRBV2 and TRBJ1-5; D may be TRBD1 (5 bases). Trimming pared 8 bases from V and 1 base from J, leaving 27 bases between. This CDR3 is built from 19 residues. Looked up from germline, CDR1 is SNHLY and CDR2 is FYNNEI. This CDR3 reads CASGPAGRGAWGSNQPQHF. The CDR3 DNA follows: TGTGCCAGCGGGCCGGCGGGGAGGGGAGCTTGGGGAAGCAATCAGCCCCAGCATTTT.

This clone occurred once. V is TRBV28 and J is TRBJ2-1; 8 bases match TRBD2. The V gene end was trimmed by 3 bases and the J gene end by 3 bases; junction bases not matched to a gene: 10. Germline values: CDR1 MDHEN, CDR2 SYDVKM. The CDR3 sequence is 17 residues long. The CDR3 bases are TGTGCCAGCAGTTTCTCTAGGGCGGGGGGTCACTACAATGAGCAGTTCTTC. The encoded protein is CASSFSRAGGHYNEQFF.

The chain employs TRBV24-1 and TRBJ1-6; maybe TRBD1 (5 bases). V lost 3 bases, J lost 6 bases, and 23 bases lay in between. Germline V gene sequence: CDR1 KGHDR, CDR2 SFDVKD. This CDR3 contains 19 residues. The CDR3 region is CATSDGRGEGFRPNSPLHF. CDR3 sequence (DNA): TGTGCCACCAGTGATGGCCGAGGGGAGGGGTTTCGACCTAATTCACCCCTCCACTTT.

The V call is TRBV19, the J call TRBJ1-2, with D tentatively TRBD1 (6 bases). V was shortened by 6 bases and J by 4 bases, with 27 bases between the two germline ends. There are 18 residues in the CDR3. Germline CDR1 reads LNHDA; CDR2 reads SQIVND (reference sequence). This chain's CDR3 is CASRLRGFTTGLGYGYTF. The CDR3 DNA sequence: TGTGCCAGTAGGCTACGAGGGTTCACGACAGGCTTGGGCTATGGCTACACCTTC.

J is TRBJ1-4 and V is TRBV11-2, with 8 bases identical to TRBD1. This CDR3 contains 14 residues. After removal of 5 bases from V and 14 bases from J, the junction contained 13 bases not matched to a gene. Germline CDR1 is SGHAT and CDR2 is FQNNGV. The CDR3 nucleotides are TGTGCCAGCAGCGCCTGGACAGGGACGGGGGGGCTGTTTTTT. It specifies CASSAWTGTGGLFF.

The chain recombines TRBV6-6 with TRBJ2-2; unclear D gene. This CDR3 region has 14 residues. V lost 5 bases and J lost 2, with 9 bases in between. Germline V gene data show CDR1 as MNHNY and CDR2 as SVGAGI (reference sequence). Here the CDR3 DNA reads TGTGCCAGCAGTCTACTGGGTAACACCGGGGAGCTGTTTTTT. The encoded protein is CASSLLGNTGELFF.

J is TRBJ2-7 and V is TRBV28; possibly TRBD1 or TRBD2 for D (7 bases each). Trimming stripped 1 base from V and 2 bases from J, with 12 bases between. The CDR3 sequence is 15 residues long. From germline, CDR1 is MDHEN and CDR2 SYDVKM. CDR3 region: CASSLSPGGAYEQYF. In DNA form, the CDR3 reads TGTGCCAGCAGTTTATCCCCAGGGGGGGCCTACGAGCAGTACTTC.

V usage is TRBV19 and J usage is TRBJ1-1; 7 bases match TRBD1. Germline V gene lookup returns CDR1 LNHDA and CDR2 SQIVND (reference sequence). This CDR3 has 13 amino acids. J lost 3 bases, V lost 10 bases, and 8 bases had no gene match. CDR3 DNA sequence: TGTGCCACCGTGGGAAGGGGGCACACTGAAGCTTTCTTT. It is translated as CATVGRGHTEAFF.

The chain carries TRBV11-2 and TRBJ2-7; D is perhaps TRBD1 (6 bases). CDR1 and CDR2 from the germline V gene are SGHAT and FQNNGV. The ends were cut back, 0 bases at V and 3 bases at J, with 18 bases in the middle. The CDR3 covers 17 residues. CDR3 loop: CASSLDYRAGPGYEQYF. CDR3 DNA: TGTGCCAGCAGCTTAGACTACAGGGCCGGTCCTGGCTACGAGCAGTACTTC.

The chain recombines TRBV11-2 with TRBJ2-3; 12 bases match TRBD2. CDR3 size: 16 residues. Per the germline V gene, CDR1 is SGHAT and CDR2 is FQNNGV. V lost 4 bases and J lost 3; bases outside the gene matches: 5. The CDR3 spells CASSSRGLAGTDTQYF. CDR3 DNA sequence: TGTGCCAGCAGCTCCCGGGGACTAGCGGGTACAGATACGCAGTATTTT.

J is TRBJ2-5 and V is TRBV5-4; D unclear. V gave up 0 bases and J gave up 4 bases, with 10 bases separating them. Germline V lookup: CDR1 SGHNT, CDR2 YYREEE (reference sequence). The CDR3 is made up of 14 amino acids. This CDR3 reads CASSLGGPIETQYF. CDR3 in DNA: TGTGCCAGCAGCTTGGGAGGACCCATAGAGACCCAGTACTTC.

The chain carries TRBV7-8 and TRBJ1-1; a possible D gene is TRBD1 (5 bases). V lost 5 bases and J lost 4, with 11 bases in between. CDR3 length: 13 amino acids. Germline values: CDR1 SGHVS, CDR2 FQNEAQ. CDR3 in DNA: TGTGCCAGCAGCCCAGGGTTTTTCACTGAAGCTTTCTTT. Protein: CASSPGFFTEAFF.

J is TRBJ1-1 and V is TRBV7-9; D is possibly TRBD1 (6 bases). From germline, CDR1 is SEHNR and CDR2 FQNEAQ (reference sequence). The CDR3 runs 10 residues. V lost 8 bases and J lost 13, with 14 bases in between. The CDR3, as DNA: TGTGCCAGCGGGGGCCCAGGTCTTTTCTTT. Amino acid sequence: CASGGPGLFF.

This chain uses TRBV7-9 with TRBJ1-2; the D is unclear. Germline V CDR1 and CDR2: SEHNR, FQNEAQ (reference sequence). CDR3 length: 14 amino acids. V was clipped by 0 bases and J by 8 bases, with 13 bases between them. CDR3 DNA: TGTGCCAGCAGCTTAGCACGGTTCCTCGGGGGCTACACCTTC. Translated: CASSLARFLGGYTF.

The chain employs TRBV18 and TRBJ1-4; 7 positions match TRBD1. J was trimmed by 8 bases and V by 6 bases; bases with no gene match: 12. This CDR3 contains 15 residues. CDR1 and CDR2 from the germline V gene are KGHSH and LQKENI. Here the CDR3 DNA reads TGTGCCAGCTCCGCCGCAGTTGGGACAGTCGAAAAACTGTTTTTT. It translates to CASSAAVGTVEKLFF.

This clone appeared a few times. This chain connects TRBV18 to TRBJ2-1, with 9 bases fitting TRBD2. Germline CDR1 KGHSH, CDR2 LQKENI. The trim removed 2 bases at V and 9 bases at J, leaving 11 bases unmatched. This CDR3 contains 16 residues. As DNA, the CDR3 is TGTGCCAGCTCACCAACGATGGCGGGGGGGCCAGGTGAGCAGTTCTTC. Protein sequence: CASSPTMAGGPGEQFF.

The genes are TRBV9 and TRBJ2-7, with D maybe TRBD2 (6 bases). The germline V gene has CDR1 SGDLS and CDR2 YYNGEE. This CDR3 contains 14 residues. Trimming took off 4 bases at V and 4 bases at J, with 15 bases between the two ends. CDR3 in DNA: TGTGCCAGCAGCTCCACCGGGACTCCTTACGAGCAGTACTTC. Encoded protein: CASSSTGTPYEQYF.

The chain couples TRBV7-8 to TRBJ1-6; D ambiguous. CDR3 size: 12 residues. Per germline, CDR1 SGHVS and CDR2 FQNEAQ. V lost 4 bases, J lost 12 bases, and 10 bases lay in between. For the CDR3, the DNA is TGTGCCAGCAGCTCCCGAGGCTTACCCCTCCACTTT. Its translation is CASSSRGLPLHF.

This clone appeared once. The rearrangement joins TRBV29-1 to TRBJ2-1, with a weak D call TRBD1 (6 bases). This CDR3 contains 11 residues. Trimming stripped 6 bases from V and 8 bases from J, with 11 bases between. Germline V lookup: CDR1 SQVTM, CDR2 ANQGSEA. This CDR3 reads CSVAGVHEQFF. CDR3 in DNA: TGCAGCGTCGCAGGGGTTCATGAGCAGTTCTTC.

The V gene is TRBV19, the J gene TRBJ2-2; 10 bases fit TRBD2. CDR3 length equals 18 residues. Germline lookup yields CDR1 LNHDA and CDR2 SQIVND (reference sequence). The trim removed 0 bases at V and 0 bases at J, leaving 4 bases unmatched. CDR3 sequence reads: CASSIDITSGANTGELFF. CDR3 nucleotide sequence: TGTGCCAGTAGTATAGATATAACTAGCGGGGCGAACACCGGGGAGCTGTTTTTT.

J is TRBJ1-2 and V is TRBV15, with unresolved D. The CDR3 has 12 residues. The germline V gene has CDR1 LNHNV and CDR2 YYDKDF (reference sequence). Trimming stripped 5 bases from V and 4 bases from J, with 8 bases between. DNA of the CDR3: TGTGCCACCAGCGGCAATAGCTATGGCTACACCTTC. Encoded protein: CATSGNSYGYTF.